The 5 T cell receptor beta chains listed next were all sequenced from one sample in a study of siplizumab effects on memory and regulatory T cells. Clones were read by immunoSEQ multiplex PCR, and TCRdb kept only the in-frame ones, dropping some. The sample contains 60,000 to 70,000 clones, 88% of which appear only once. Sequences were obtained from Tregs sorted from blood. Receptors were obtained from a human donor in good health.

This clone has just a few counts. The chain couples TRBV7-9 to TRBJ2-1, with 8 bases aligning to TRBD2. The J segment lost 4 bases and the V segment lost 2 bases, leaving 10 bases of the junction unmatched. Germline lookup yields CDR1 SEHNR and CDR2 FQNEAQ (reference sequence). The CDR3 sequence is 17 residues long. CDR3 DNA sequence: TGTGCCAGCAGCTTATTAAGTTTTAGCGGGACATACAATGAGCAGTTCTTC. This codes for CASSLLSFSGTYNEQFF.

The gene calls are TRBV7-2 and TRBJ2-3; TRBD1 matches at 7 bases. The junction had 4 bases not matched to a gene; V was cut back by 1 base and J by 3 bases. In germline, CDR1 is SGHTA, CDR2 FQGNSA. The length of the CDR3 is 15 residues. The CDR3 DNA reads TGTGCCAGCAGCTTAGTAGGGGGCGGTACAGATACGCAGTATTTT. This sequence encodes CASSLVGGGTDTQYF.

As DNA, the CDR3 is TGTGCCAGTAGACTAGGACAGACAACCTACAATGAGCAGTTCTTC. The encoded protein is CASRLGQTTYNEQFF. This chain connects TRBV19 to TRBJ2-1; D perhaps matches TRBD1 (6 bases). This CDR3 comprises 15 residues. Looked up from germline, CDR1 is LNHDA and CDR2 is SQIVND (reference sequence). Between the trimmed V and J ends, which lost 6 bases and 2 bases, there was a span of 14 bases.

V is TRBV21-1 and J is TRBJ2-1. TRBV21-1 is a pseudogene. This CDR3 has 13 amino acids. The CDR3 DNA follows: TGTGCCAGCAGCAAAGTACGGGACGGTGAGCAGTTCTTC. It codes for CASSKVRDGEQFF.

The J gene is TRBJ1-1, the V gene TRBV7-6, with D possibly matching TRBD1 (5 bases). From germline, CDR1 is SGHVS and CDR2 FNYEAQ. This CDR3 is built from 13 residues. Trimming removed 5 bases at V and 1 base at J, with 8 bases between. The CDR3 region is CASSLGQNTEAFF. Here the CDR3 DNA reads TGTGCCAGCAGCCTCGGACAGAACACTGAAGCTTTCTTT.